The clone carrying this T cell receptor beta chain was found many times. After removal of 3 bases from V and 7 bases from J, the junction contained 8 bases not matched to a gene. Germline V CDR1 and CDR2: SGHRS, YFSETQ. The length of the CDR3 is 14 residues. This sample stems from a study of T-cell reconstitution after alpha-beta-depleted transplantation in children. Unique molecular identifiers tagged the TCRbeta library. TCRdb reprocessed the PCR reads with MiXCR, giving one entry per CDR3 protein. The table shows 150,000 to 250,000 distinct CDR3 sequences, with roughly 15% occurring only once. The clonotype originates from a human donor who donated a stem cell graft to a child with acute lymphoblastic leukemia. Material: PBMCs from the stem cell graft donor, obtained from the stem cell graft. The chain couples TRBV5-1 to TRBJ2-7; 9 positions agree with TRBD1. The CDR3 sequence is CASSSRDRVEEQYF. DNA for the CDR3: TGCGCCAGCAGCTCCCGGGACAGGGTTGAAGAGCAGTACTTC.